These 18 T cell receptor beta chains share one sample of origin, sequenced in a study of T cells in Graves' hyperthyroidism and ophthalmopathy. Regions amplified from RNA transcripts were the TCR beta CDR3 regions. Carried out on the TCR CDR3, a first-round RT-PCR used the HTBI primer set. TCRdb redid the calling of the multiplex PCR reads with MiXCR, one entry per CDR3 protein. The table has about 640,000 distinct CDR3 sequences, more than 12% seen once; the top ten hold around 13%. The sequenced material came from blood. Receptor source: a woman aged 50 to 60 with Graves' ophthalmopathy.

The table lists this clonotype with a few counts. A single base separates this from a much larger clone, so it may be a read error. The chain joins TRBV11-2 to TRBJ2-7, with 8 nucleotides matching TRBD2. The CDR3 runs 14 residues. Germline V gene lookup returns CDR1 SGHAT and CDR2 FQNNGV. J lost 5 bases, V lost 4 bases, and 7 bases had no gene match. The CDR3 region has the DNA TGTGCCAGCAGCTGCCGGACTAGCCTCGACGAGCAGTACTTC. It translates to CASSCRTSLDEQYF.

In its sample, this clonotype was seen many times. The V call is TRBV18, the J call TRBJ2-7; D may be TRBD1 (6 bases). V lost 8 bases, J lost 3 bases, and 14 bases lay in between. Germline-derived CDR1 and CDR2 are KGHSH and LQKENI. This CDR3 comprises 13 residues. CDR3 sequence: CASRKDRLYEQYF. CDR3 in DNA: TGTGCCAGCCGGAAGGACAGACTCTACGAGCAGTACTTC.

This clonotype was counted ten times or more. The chain couples TRBV18 to TRBJ2-7; possibly TRBD1 or TRBD2 for D (5 bases each). This CDR3 has 14 residues. V was pared by 4 bases and J by 2 bases, with 12 bases between. The germline gives CDR1 KGHSH, CDR2 LQKENI. The CDR3 bases are TGTGCCAGCTCACGTGGGACCGAGACCTACGAGCAGTACTTC. Translation gives CASSRGTETYEQYF.

This clonotype has ten or more counts. This sequence joins TRBV6-2 or TRBV6-3 and TRBJ2-7; D is uncertain. CDR1 is MNHEY, CDR2 SVGEGT, per germline. The CDR3 is made up of 14 amino acids. Between the trimmed V and J ends, which lost 7 bases and 3 bases, there was a span of 16 bases. The CDR3 nucleotides are TGTGCCAGCACCTTTCCTGGGCAGGACTACGAGCAGTACTTC. Translation: CASTFPGQDYEQYF.

In this sample, this clonotype turned up a few times. Germline and junction disagree at one end, which may indicate a read error. CDR3 DNA: TGTGCCAGCAGCCCCGGACTATTCCCCTACGAGCAGTACTTC. Its protein product is CASSPGLFPYEQYF. The V call is TRBV5-1, the J call TRBJ2-7; TRBD2 is a possible D gene (6 bases). Germline-derived CDR1 and CDR2 are SGHRS and YFSETQ. This CDR3 has 14 residues.

This chain connects TRBV20-1 to TRBJ1-1; TRBD1 might be the D (5 bases). V shed 4 bases and J shed 5 bases, with 8 bases lying between them. The CDR3 length is 11 residues. The germline V gene has CDR1 DFQATT and CDR2 SNEGSKA (reference sequence). CDR3 sequence (DNA): TGCAGTGCTAAATGGGGGACTGAAGCTTTCTTT. Its translation is CSAKWGTEAFF.

This clonotype was counted ten times or more. The chain recombines TRBV5-1 with TRBJ2-1; D gene unclear. Matching the DNA end better, TRBJ2-7 makes the J call doubtful. The germline V gene has CDR1 SGHRS and CDR2 YFSETQ. CDR3 length: 11 amino acids. The chain's CDR3 is CASSSGSEQYF. The DNA for the CDR3 is TGCGCCAGCAGCTCCGGAAGTGAGCAGTACTTC.

This clonotype was seen many times. This sequence joins TRBV12-3 or TRBV12-4 and TRBJ2-1; TRBD1 agrees at 7 bases. CDR3 size: 17 residues. Trimming at V came to 6 bases and at J to 0 bases, leaving 11 bases not matched to a gene. The CDR3: CASREPPGQSSYNEQFF. DNA of the CDR3: TGTGCCAGCAGAGAACCTCCGGGACAGAGCTCCTACAATGAGCAGTTCTTC.

This clonotype was counted a few times. This chain connects TRBV20-1 to TRBJ1-5; 7 positions agree with TRBD1. The CDR3 is 15 residues long. CDR1 is DFQATT, CDR2 SNEGSKA, per germline (reference sequence). V dropped 8 bases and J dropped 3; count of bases not matched to a gene: 13. The CDR3 sequence: CSTIQGSSLNQPQHF. CDR3 in DNA: TGCAGTACGATACAGGGGTCCTCCCTCAATCAGCCCCAGCATTTT.

Comment on this clonotype: The junction differs from germline at one of its ends, possibly a read error. The J gene is TRBJ2-1, the V gene TRBV29-1; TRBD2 is a possible D gene (7 bases). Per the germline V gene, CDR1 is SQVTM and CDR2 is ANQGSEA. The CDR3 loop spans 15 amino acids. The CDR3 DNA follows: TGCAGCGTTGAACAGGGGAGGGCCAATTTCAATGAGCAGCTCTTC. This gives the protein CSVEQGRANFNEQLF.

This clonotype turned up a few times. V gene TRBV10-3 combines with J gene TRBJ2-1; 15 bases map to TRBD2. Germline CDR1 is ENHRY and CDR2 is SYGVKD. The CDR3 extends over 14 amino acids. The junction had 8 bases not matched to a gene; V was cut back by 10 bases and J by 10 bases. The CDR3 reads CATTGLAGGGEQFF. The CDR3 nucleotides read TGTGCCACCACGGGACTAGCGGGAGGTGGAGAGCAGTTCTTC.

This chain uses TRBV20-1 with TRBJ1-1; 9 bases match TRBD1. This CDR3 comprises 15 residues. The trim removed 4 bases at V and 6 bases at J, leaving 12 bases unmatched. Germline V gene data show CDR1 as DFQATT and CDR2 as SNEGSKA (reference sequence). The CDR3 protein is CSAIPPEDRGSEAFF. The CDR3 DNA reads as TGCAGTGCTATTCCTCCGGAGGACAGGGGCTCTGAAGCTTTCTTT.

This clonotype has ten or more counts. The rearrangement joins TRBV5-6 to TRBJ1-3; D is perhaps TRBD1 (5 bases). CDR3 length: 16 residues. With 2 bases removed from V and 0 bases from J, the gap between germline ends came to 12 bases. Germline assignment: CDR1 SGHDT and CDR2 YYEEEE. CDR3 in amino acids: CASSLPGRSSGNTIYF. CDR3 DNA sequence: TGTGCCAGCAGCTTACCGGGACGGAGCTCTGGAAACACCATATATTTT.

The count of this clonotype is one. V gene TRBV7-6 combines with J gene TRBJ2-3; either TRBD1 or TRBD2 may fit D (5 bases each). Deletions cut 1 base from V and 2 bases from J, with 13 bases between. Per the germline V gene, CDR1 is SGHVS and CDR2 is FNYEAQ. The CDR3 totals 16 residues. CDR3 sequence reads: CASSLESGAITDTQYF. CDR3 in DNA: TGTGCCAGCAGCTTAGAATCCGGGGCCATCACAGATACGCAGTATTTT.

There are many counts of this clonotype. The chain has TRBV12-3 or TRBV12-4 and TRBJ2-7; TRBD2 matches 8 bases. CDR3 size: 15 residues. After removal of 2 bases from V and 3 bases from J, the junction contained 6 bases not matched to a gene. The CDR3 loop is CASSLLAGPNYEQYF. CDR3 coding DNA: TGTGCCAGCAGTTTATTAGCGGGACCCAACTACGAGCAGTACTTC.

This clonotype came up many times. This chain uses TRBV7-6 with TRBJ2-1, with 7 bases lining up with TRBD1. With V trimmed by 5 bases and J by 8 bases, 6 bases remained unmatched. Germline CDR1 and CDR2: SGHVS and FNYEAQ. The CDR3 covers 13 residues. DNA for the CDR3: TGTGCCAGCAGCGATATCACAGGGGATGAGCAGTTCTTC. Translated: CASSDITGDEQFF.

The chain links TRBV11-2 to TRBJ2-5; perhaps TRBD2 as D (5 bases). CDR1 and CDR2 (germline): SGHAT, FQNNGV. The CDR3 runs 13 residues. Trimming took 5 bases from V and 5 from J, leaving 12 bases between them. The CDR3 here is CASSGRRTETQYF. Written as DNA, the CDR3 is TGTGCCAGCAGCGGCCGGAGGACCGAGACCCAGTACTTC.

This clonotype was observed a handful of times. This sequence joins TRBV7-9 and TRBJ2-2; tentatively, D is TRBD2 (5 bases). The CDR3 spans 22 residues. Germline V CDR1 and CDR2: SEHNR, FQNEAQ (reference sequence). V was pared by 1 base and J by 4 bases, with 31 bases between. As DNA, the CDR3 is TGTGCCAGCAGCTTAGTTTTGGCCCACAACCCCCGGAGGAACACGGGCACCGGGGAGCTGTTTTTT. Its protein is CASSLVLAHNPRRNTGTGELFF.